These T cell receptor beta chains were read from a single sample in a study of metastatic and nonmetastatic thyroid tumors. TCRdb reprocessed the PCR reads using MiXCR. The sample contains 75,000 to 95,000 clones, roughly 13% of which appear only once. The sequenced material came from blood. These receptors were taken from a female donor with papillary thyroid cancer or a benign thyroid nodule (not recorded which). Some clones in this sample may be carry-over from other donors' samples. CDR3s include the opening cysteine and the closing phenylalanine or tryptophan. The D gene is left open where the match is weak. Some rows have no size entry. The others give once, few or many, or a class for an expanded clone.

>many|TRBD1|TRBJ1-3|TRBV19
TGTGCCAGCACCATGGACAGGGGATCCGGAAACACCATATATTTT
CASTMDRGSGNTIYF
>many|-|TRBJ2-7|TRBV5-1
TGCGCCAGCAGCTTGGACGGGTCAGCCTACGAGCAGTACTTC
CASSLDGSAYEQYF
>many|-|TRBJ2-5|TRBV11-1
TGTACCAGCAGCTTAGTTGGACCTGTTCCCCAGTACTTC
CTSSLVGPVPQYF
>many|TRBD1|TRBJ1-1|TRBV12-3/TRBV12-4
TGTGCCAGCAGGCTGACAGGGATGAACACTGAAGCTTTCTTT
CASRLTGMNTEAFF
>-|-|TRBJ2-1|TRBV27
TGTGCCAGCAGCTCCTCGGGCCCGCCCTCCTCCAATGAGCAGTTCTTC
CASSSSGPPSSNEQFF
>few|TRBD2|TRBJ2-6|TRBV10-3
TGTGCCATCAGTGAGGGGGGACGGGACTACTCCGGGGCCAACGTCCTGACTTTC
CAISEGGRDYSGANVLTF
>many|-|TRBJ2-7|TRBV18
TGTGCCAGCTCCCTCCGGGGGGCCTCCTACGAGCAGTACTTC
CASSLRGASYEQYF
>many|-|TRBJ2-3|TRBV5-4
TGTGCCAGCAGCCCCTCCCCATCCAGCACAGATACGCAGTATTTT
CASSPSPSSTDTQYF
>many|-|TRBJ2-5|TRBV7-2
TGTGCCAGCAGCCCTAGGGGGGGTATTGTCAAAGAGACCCAGTACTTC
CASSPRGGIVKETQYF
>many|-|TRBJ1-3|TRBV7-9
TGTGCCAGCAGCTTCGGAGGGGATGGAAACACCATATATTTT
CASSFGGDGNTIYF
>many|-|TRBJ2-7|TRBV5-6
TGTGCCAGCAGCTTGACTGCGCACTACGAGCAGTACTTC
CASSLTAHYEQYF
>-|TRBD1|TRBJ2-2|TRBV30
TGTGCCTGGAGTGTAAGGGACAGGGCCACAAGGGAGCTGTTTTTT
CAWSVRDRATRELFF
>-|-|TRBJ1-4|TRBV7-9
TGCGCCAGCAGCTTAATGTCAGGGGTAAATGAAAAACTGTTTTTT
CASSLMSGVNEKLFF
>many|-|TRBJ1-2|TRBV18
TGTGCCAGCTCACCGGACAGAAGCTATGGCTACACCTTC
CASSPDRSYGYTF
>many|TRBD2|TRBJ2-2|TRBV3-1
TGTGCCAGCAGCCAAGATGTGGGACTAGCCCTTACCGGGGAGCTGTTTTTT
CASSQDVGLALTGELFF
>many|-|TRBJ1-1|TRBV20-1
TGCAGTGCTAGTCCCCATCTCTCGGACACTGAAGCTTTCTTT
CSASPHLSDTEAFF
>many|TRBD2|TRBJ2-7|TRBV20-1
TGCAGTGCTAGAGATTGGGCTAGCGGGAGCCACGAGCAGTACTTC
CSARDWASGSHEQYF
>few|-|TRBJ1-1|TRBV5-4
TGTGCCAGCAGCTTGCCTCAAGAAACGGCTTTCTTT
CASSLPQETAFF
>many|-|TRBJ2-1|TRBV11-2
TGTGCCAGCAGAGTTTGGGGGCGCTCCTACAATGAGCAGTTCTTC
CASRVWGRSYNEQFF
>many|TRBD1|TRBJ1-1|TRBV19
TGTGCCAGTAGTATAGGGGACAGCCGTACTGAAGCTTTCTTT
CASSIGDSRTEAFF
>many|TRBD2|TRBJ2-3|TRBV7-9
TGTGCCAGCAGCTTACTAGCGGGGGCAACAGATACGCAGTATTTT
CASSLLAGATDTQYF